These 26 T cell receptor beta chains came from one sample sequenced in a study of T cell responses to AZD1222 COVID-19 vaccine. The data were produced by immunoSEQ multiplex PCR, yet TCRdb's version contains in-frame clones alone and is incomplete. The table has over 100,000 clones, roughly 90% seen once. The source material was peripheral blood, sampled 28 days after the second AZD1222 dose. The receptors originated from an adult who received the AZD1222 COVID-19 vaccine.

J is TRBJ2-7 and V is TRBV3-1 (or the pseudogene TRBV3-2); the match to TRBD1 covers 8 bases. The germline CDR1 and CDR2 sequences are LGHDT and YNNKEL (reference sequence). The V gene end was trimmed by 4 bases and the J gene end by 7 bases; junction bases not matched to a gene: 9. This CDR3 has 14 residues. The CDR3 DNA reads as TGTGCCAGCAGCCCCGGACAGGGTAGAAATGAGCAGTACTTC. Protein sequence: CASSPGQGRNEQYF.

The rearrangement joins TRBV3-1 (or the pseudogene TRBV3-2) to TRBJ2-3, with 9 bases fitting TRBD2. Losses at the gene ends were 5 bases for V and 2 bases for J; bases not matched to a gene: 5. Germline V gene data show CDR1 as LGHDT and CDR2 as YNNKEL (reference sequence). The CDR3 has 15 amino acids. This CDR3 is CASSIGLANTDTQYF. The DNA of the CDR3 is TGTGCCAGCAGCATCGGACTAGCGAACACAGATACGCAGTATTTT.

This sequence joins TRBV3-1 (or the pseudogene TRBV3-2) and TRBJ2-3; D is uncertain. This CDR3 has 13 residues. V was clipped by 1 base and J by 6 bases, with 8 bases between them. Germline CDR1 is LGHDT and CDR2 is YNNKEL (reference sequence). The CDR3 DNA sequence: TGTGCCAGCAGCCAAGGAATAGGGGATACGCAGTATTTT. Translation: CASSQGIGDTQYF.

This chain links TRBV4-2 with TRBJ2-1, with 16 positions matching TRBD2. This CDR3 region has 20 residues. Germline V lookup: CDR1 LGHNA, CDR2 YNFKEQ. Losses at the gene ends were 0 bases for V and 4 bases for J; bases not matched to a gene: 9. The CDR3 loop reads CASSQDMGTSGRVRYNEQFF. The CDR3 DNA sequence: TGTGCCAGCAGCCAAGATATGGGGACTAGCGGGAGGGTTCGTTACAATGAGCAGTTCTTC.

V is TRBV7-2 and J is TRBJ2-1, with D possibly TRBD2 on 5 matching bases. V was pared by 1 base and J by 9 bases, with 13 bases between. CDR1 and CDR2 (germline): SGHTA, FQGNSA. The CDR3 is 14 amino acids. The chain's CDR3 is CASSLGGSAVEQFF. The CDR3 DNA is TGTGCCAGCAGCTTAGGAGGGTCTGCGGTTGAGCAGTTCTTC.

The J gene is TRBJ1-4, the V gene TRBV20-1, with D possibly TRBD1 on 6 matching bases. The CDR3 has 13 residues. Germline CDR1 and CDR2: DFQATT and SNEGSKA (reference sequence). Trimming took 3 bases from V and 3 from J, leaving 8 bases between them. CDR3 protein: CSASGQSNEKLFF. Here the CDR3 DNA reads TGCAGTGCTAGTGGACAGTCTAATGAAAAACTGTTTTTT.

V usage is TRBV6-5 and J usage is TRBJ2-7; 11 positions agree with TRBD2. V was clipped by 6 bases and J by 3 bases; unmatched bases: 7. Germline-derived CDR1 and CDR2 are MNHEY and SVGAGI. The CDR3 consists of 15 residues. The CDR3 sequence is CASRTTSGSFYEQYF. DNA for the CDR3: TGTGCCAGCAGAACTACTAGCGGGAGTTTCTACGAGCAGTACTTC.

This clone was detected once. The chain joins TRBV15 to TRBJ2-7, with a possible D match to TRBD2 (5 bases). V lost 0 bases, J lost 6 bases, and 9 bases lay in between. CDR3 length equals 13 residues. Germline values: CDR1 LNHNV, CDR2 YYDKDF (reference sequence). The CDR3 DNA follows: TGTGCCACCAGCAGAGATCCGGCGGGCGAGCAGTACTTC. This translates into CATSRDPAGEQYF.

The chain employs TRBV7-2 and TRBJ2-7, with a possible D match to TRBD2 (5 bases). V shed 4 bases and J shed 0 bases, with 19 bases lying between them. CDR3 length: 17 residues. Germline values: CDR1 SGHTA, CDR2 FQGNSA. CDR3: CASSSRGGGPYSYEQYF. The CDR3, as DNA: TGTGCCAGCAGCTCTCGTGGAGGCGGGCCCTACTCCTACGAGCAGTACTTC.

The CDR3 nucleotides read TGTGCCAGCAGTGTTTTCGACAGGGGCGGGGAGCTGTTTTTT. Translation: CASSVFDRGGELFF. The V call is TRBV6-4, the J call TRBJ2-2, with TRBD1 identical over 8 bases. The CDR3 length is 14 residues. J lost 7 bases, V lost 4 bases, and 5 bases had no gene match. Germline values: CDR1 MRHNA, CDR2 SNTAGT.

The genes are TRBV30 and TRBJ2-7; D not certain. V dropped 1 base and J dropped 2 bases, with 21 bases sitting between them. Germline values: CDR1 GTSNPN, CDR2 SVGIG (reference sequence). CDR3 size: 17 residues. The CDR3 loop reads CAWSASPGSPDPYEQYF. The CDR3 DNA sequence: TGTGCCTGGAGTGCTTCCCCGGGCAGCCCCGACCCCTACGAGCAGTACTTC.

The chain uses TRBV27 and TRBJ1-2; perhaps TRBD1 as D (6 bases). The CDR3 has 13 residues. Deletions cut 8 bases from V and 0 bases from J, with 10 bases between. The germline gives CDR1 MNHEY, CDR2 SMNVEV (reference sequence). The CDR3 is CASRAGANYGYTF. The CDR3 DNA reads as TGTGCCAGCCGGGCAGGGGCTAACTATGGCTACACCTTC.

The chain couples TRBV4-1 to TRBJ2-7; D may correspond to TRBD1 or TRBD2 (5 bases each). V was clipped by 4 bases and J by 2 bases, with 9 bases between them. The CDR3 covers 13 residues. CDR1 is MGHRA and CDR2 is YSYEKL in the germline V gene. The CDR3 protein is CASSLRETYEQYF. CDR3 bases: TGCGCCAGCAGCCTCAGGGAGACCTACGAGCAGTACTTC.

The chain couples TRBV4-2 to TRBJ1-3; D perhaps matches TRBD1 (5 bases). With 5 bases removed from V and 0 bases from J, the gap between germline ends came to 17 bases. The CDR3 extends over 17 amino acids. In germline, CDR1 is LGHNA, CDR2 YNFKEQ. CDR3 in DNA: TGTGCCAGCAGCTCTTGGGGGACTGCCAACTCTGGAAACACCATATATTTT. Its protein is CASSSWGTANSGNTIYF.

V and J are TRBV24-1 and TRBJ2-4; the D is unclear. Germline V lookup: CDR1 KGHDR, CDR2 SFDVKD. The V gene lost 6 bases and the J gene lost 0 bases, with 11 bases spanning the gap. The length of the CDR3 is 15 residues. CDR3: CATSPFRLAKNIQYF. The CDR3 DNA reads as TGTGCCACCAGTCCTTTTAGGTTAGCCAAAAACATTCAGTACTTC.

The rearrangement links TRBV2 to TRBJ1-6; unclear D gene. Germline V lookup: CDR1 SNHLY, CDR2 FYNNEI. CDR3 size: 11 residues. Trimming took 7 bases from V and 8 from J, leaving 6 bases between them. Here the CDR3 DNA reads TGTGCCAGCACTGTAGATTCACCCCTCCACTTT. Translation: CASTVDSPLHF.

The CDR3 sequence is CASSQAQREHGGYTF. In DNA form, the CDR3 reads TGTGCCAGCAGCCAAGCACAGAGGGAGCATGGTGGCTACACCTTC. The V call is TRBV4-2, the J call TRBJ1-2; no reliable D call. The V gene's germline CDR1 is LGHNA and CDR2 YNFKEQ. V was shortened by 1 base and J by 7 bases, with 16 bases between the two germline ends. The CDR3 has 15 amino acids.

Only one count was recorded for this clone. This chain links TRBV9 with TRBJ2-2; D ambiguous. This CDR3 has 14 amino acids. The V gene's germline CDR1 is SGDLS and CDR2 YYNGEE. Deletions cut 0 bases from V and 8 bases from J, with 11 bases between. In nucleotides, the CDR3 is TGTGCCAGCAGCGTAGTGTGGACGACGGGGGAGCTGTTTTTT. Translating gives CASSVVWTTGELFF.

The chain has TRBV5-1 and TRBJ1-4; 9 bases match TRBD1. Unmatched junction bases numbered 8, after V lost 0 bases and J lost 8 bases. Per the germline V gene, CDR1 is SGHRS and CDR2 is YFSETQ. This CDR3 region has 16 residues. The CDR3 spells CASSLDAQGAGEKLFF. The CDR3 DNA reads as TGCGCCAGCAGCTTGGACGCACAGGGGGCAGGGGAAAAACTGTTTTTT.

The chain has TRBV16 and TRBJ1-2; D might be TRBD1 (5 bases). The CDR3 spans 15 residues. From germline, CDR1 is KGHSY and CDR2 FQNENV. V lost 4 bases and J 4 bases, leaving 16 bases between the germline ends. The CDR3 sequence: CASSRIETVPYGYTF. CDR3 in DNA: TGTGCCAGCAGCCGTATAGAGACAGTCCCCTATGGCTACACCTTC.

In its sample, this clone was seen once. CDR3 protein: CASSPGWNTGELFF. CDR3 coding DNA: TGCGCCAGCAGCCCAGGGTGGAACACCGGGGAGCTGTTTTTT. The rearrangement uses TRBV5-1 and TRBJ2-2; a possible D gene is TRBD1 (5 bases). The CDR3 spans 14 residues. V was clipped by 4 bases and J by 1 base, with 8 bases between them. Germline V gives CDR1 SGHRS, CDR2 YFSETQ.

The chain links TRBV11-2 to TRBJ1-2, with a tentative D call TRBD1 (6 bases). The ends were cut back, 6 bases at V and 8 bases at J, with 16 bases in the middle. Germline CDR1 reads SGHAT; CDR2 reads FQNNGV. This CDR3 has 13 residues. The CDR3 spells CASSGQPAEGYTF. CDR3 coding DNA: TGTGCCAGCAGTGGACAGCCGGCGGAGGGCTACACCTTC.

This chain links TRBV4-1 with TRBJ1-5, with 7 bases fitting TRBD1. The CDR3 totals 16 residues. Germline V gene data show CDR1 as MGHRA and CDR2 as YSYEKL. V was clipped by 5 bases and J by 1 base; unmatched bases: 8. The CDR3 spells CASSAGTDTSNQPQHF. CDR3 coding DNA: TGCGCCAGCAGCGCCGGGACAGACACAAGCAATCAGCCCCAGCATTTT.

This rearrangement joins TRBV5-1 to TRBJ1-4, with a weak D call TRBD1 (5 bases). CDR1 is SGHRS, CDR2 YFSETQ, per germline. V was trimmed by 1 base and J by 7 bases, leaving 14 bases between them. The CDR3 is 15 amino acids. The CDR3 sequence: CASSLMQGGGEKLFF. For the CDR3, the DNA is TGCGCCAGCAGCTTGATGCAGGGTGGGGGTGAAAAACTGTTTTTT.

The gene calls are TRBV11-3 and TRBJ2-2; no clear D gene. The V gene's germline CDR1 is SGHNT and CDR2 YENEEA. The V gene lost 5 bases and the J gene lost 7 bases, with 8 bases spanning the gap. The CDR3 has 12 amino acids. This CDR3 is CASSRVSGELFF. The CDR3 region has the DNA TGTGCCAGCAGCAGGGTCAGCGGGGAGCTGTTTTTT.

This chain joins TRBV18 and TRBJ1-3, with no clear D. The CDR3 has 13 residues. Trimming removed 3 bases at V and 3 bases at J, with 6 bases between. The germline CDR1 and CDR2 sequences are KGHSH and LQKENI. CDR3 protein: CASSPQNGNTIYF. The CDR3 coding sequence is TGTGCCAGCTCACCGCAAAATGGAAACACCATATATTTT.